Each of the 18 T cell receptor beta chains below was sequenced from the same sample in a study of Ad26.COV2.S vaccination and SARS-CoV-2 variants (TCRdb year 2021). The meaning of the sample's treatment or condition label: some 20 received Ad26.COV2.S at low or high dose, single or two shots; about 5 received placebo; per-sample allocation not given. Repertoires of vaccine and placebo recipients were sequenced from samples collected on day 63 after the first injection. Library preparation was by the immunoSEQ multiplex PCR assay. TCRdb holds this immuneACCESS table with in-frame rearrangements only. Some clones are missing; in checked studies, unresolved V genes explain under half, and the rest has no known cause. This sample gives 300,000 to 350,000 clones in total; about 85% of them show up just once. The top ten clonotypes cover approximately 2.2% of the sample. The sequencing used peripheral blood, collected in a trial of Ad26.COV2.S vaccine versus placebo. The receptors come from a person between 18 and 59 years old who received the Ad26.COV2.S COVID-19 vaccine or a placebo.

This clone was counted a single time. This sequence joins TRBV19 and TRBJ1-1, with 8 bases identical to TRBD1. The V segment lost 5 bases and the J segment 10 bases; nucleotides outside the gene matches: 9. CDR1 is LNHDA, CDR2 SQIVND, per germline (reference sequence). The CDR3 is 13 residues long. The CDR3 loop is CASSLYSQGAAFF. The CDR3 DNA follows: TGTGCCAGTAGTTTATATTCTCAGGGGGCAGCTTTCTTT.

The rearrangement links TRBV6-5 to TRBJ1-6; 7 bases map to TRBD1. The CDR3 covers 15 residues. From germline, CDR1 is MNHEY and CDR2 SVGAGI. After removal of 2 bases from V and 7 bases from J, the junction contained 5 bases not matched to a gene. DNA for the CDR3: TGTGCCAGCAGTTACGAGGGGGCGCAAAATTCACCCCTCCACTTT. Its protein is CASSYEGAQNSPLHF.

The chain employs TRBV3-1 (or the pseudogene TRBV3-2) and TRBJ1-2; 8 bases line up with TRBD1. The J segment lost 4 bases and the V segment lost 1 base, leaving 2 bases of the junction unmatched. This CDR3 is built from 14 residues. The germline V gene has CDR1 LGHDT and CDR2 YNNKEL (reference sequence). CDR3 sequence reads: CASSQGQGSYGYTF. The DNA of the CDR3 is TGTGCCAGCAGCCAAGGACAGGGGAGCTATGGCTACACCTTC.

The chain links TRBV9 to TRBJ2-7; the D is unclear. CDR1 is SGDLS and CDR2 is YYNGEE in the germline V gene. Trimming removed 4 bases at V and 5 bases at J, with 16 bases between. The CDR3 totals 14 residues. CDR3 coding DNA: TGTGCCAGCAGCCCCAACCCGGGCCGACACGAGCAGTACTTC. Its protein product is CASSPNPGRHEQYF.

The CDR3 is CASSPRLGAVYGYTF. CDR3 nucleotide sequence: TGTGCCAGCAGCCCCCGACTGGGGGCCGTATATGGCTACACCTTC. The V gene is TRBV6-6, the J gene TRBJ1-2; a possible D gene is TRBD1 (6 bases). The CDR3 spans 15 residues. V was clipped by 6 bases and J by 5 bases, with 19 bases between them. CDR1 is MNHNY, CDR2 SVGAGI, per germline (reference sequence).

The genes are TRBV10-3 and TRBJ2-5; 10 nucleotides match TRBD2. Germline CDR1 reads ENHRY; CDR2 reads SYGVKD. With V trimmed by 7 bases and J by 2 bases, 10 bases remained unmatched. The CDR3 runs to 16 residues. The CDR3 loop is CAIKRAGGQGQETQYF. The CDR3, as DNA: TGTGCCATCAAGAGAGCGGGGGGGCAGGGGCAAGAGACCCAGTACTTC.

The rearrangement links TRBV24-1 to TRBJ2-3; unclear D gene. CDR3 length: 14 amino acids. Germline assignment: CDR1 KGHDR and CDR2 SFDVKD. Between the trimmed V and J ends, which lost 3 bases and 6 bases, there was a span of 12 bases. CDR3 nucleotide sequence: TGTGCCACCAGTGATCCCCGGGTCGTGGATACGCAGTATTTT. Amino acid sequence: CATSDPRVVDTQYF.

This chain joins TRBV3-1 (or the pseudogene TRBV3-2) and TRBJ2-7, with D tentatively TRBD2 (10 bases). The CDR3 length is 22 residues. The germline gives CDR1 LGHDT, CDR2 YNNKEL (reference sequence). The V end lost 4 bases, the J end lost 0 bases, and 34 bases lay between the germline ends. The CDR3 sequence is CASSPNSQGALAGADSSYEQYF. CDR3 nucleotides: TGTGCCAGCAGCCCTAATTCACAGGGGGCTCTAGCGGGGGCCGATAGCTCCTACGAGCAGTACTTC.

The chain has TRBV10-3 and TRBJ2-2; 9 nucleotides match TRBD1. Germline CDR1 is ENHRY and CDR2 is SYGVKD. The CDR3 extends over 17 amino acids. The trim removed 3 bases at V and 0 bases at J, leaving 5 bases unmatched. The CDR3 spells CAISEARQGANTGELFF. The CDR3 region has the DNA TGTGCCATCAGTGAAGCGAGACAGGGGGCGAACACCGGGGAGCTGTTTTTT.

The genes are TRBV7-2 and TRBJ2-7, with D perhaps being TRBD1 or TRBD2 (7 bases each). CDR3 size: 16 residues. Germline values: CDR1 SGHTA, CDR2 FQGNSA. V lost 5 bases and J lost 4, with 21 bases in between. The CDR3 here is CASSPKGAGGGYEQYF. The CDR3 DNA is TGTGCCAGCAGCCCAAAGGGGGCAGGGGGAGGGTACGAGCAGTACTTC.

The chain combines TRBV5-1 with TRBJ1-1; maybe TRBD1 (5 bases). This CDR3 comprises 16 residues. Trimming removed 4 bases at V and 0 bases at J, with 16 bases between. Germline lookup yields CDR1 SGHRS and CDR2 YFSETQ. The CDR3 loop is CASSRRGIGMNTEAFF. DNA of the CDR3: TGCGCCAGCAGCCGGAGGGGTATCGGGATGAACACTGAAGCTTTCTTT.

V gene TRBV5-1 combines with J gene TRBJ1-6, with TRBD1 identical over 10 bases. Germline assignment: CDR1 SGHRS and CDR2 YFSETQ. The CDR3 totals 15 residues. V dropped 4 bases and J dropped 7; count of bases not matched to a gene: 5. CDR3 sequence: CASSQGGQGNSPLHF. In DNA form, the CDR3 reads TGCGCCAGCAGCCAGGGGGGACAGGGGAATTCACCCCTCCACTTT.

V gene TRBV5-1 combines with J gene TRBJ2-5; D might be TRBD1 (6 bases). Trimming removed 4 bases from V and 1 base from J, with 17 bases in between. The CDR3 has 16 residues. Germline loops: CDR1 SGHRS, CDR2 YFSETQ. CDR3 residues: CASSALQGFGQETQYF. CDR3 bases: TGCGCCAGCAGCGCGCTTCAGGGGTTCGGCCAAGAGACCCAGTACTTC.

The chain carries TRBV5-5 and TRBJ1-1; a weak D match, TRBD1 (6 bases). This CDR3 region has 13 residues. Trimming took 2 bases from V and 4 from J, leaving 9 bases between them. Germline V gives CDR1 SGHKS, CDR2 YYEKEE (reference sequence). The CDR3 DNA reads TGTGCCAGCAGCTTCACGGACAGCACTGAAGCTTTCTTT. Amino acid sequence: CASSFTDSTEAFF.

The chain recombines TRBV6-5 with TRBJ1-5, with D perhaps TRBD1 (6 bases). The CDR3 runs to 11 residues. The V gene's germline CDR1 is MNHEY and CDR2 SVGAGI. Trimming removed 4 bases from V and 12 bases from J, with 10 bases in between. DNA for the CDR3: TGTGCCAGCAGTTCAATGGGACACCAGCATTTT. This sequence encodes CASSSMGHQHF.

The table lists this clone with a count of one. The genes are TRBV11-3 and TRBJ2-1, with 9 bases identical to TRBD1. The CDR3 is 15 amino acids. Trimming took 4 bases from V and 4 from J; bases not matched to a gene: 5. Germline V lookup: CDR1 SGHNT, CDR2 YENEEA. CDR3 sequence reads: CASSSGQGSYNEQFF. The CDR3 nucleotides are TGTGCCAGCAGCTCGGGACAGGGATCTTACAATGAGCAGTTCTTC.

The CDR3 region is CASSLGPIDGYTF. The CDR3 DNA is TGTGCCAGCAGCTTAGGGCCTATAGATGGCTACACCTTC. The rearrangement uses TRBV7-9 and TRBJ1-2; D unclear. Trimming removed 1 base from V and 6 bases from J, with 9 bases in between. CDR1 is SEHNR, CDR2 FQNEAQ, per germline (reference sequence). The CDR3 has 13 amino acids.

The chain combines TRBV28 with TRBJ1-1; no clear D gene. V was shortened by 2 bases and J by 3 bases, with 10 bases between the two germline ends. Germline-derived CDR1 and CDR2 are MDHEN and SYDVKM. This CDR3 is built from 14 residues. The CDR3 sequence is CASSLRVPDTEAFF. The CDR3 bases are TGTGCCAGCAGTTTAAGGGTGCCGGACACTGAAGCTTTCTTT.